The text below deals with one T cell receptor (beta chain). Antigen specificity is unknown. These data belong to a study of somatic mutations in cytotoxic T cells in rheumatoid arthritis. Once isolated by positive magnetic bead selection, the CD4+ and CD8+ cells had their purity checked by flow cytometry. The data were produced by immunoSEQ multiplex PCR, yet TCRdb's version contains in-frame clones alone and is incomplete. The data contain some 25,000 clones, about 80% of them seen just once; the ten biggest clones take up more than 4.5%. Points from the study as a whole: Nobody knew which antigens the expanded CD8+ clones targeted.

Source material: CD8+ T cells sorted from blood. This TCR derives from a man between 45 and 60 years old in good health.

Here the CDR3 reads CASRTGVNTEAFF. CDR3 in DNA: TGCGCCAGCAGGACAGGGGTGAACACTGAAGCTTTCTTT. The J gene is TRBJ1-1, the V gene TRBV23-1; 8 nucleotides align to TRBD1. TRBV23-1 is known as an ORF, though its function is uncertain. The CDR3 covers 13 residues. Unmatched junction bases numbered 0, after V lost 6 bases and J lost 0 bases.